The 13 T cell receptor beta chains given below trace back to one sample, sequenced in a study of shared clonotypes between healthy human individuals. Data came from immunoSEQ multiplex PCR; TCRdb stores just in-frame clones and leaves some out. This table holds approximately 1,000,000 clones, around 78% found once. Sample: memory CD4+ T cells from PBMCs. Subset here: CD45RA-negative fraction. These receptors were collected from a man younger than 35 in good health. Some clones in this sample may be carry-over from other donors' samples.

The genes are TRBV9 and TRBJ1-3; possibly TRBD1 for D (6 bases). Per germline, CDR1 SGDLS and CDR2 YYNGEE. Trimming removed 6 bases from V and 4 bases from J, with 11 bases in between. This CDR3 has 13 amino acids. CDR3 sequence (DNA): TGTGCCAGCAAACAGACAGGAGGAAACACCATATATTTT. Translated, it gives CASKQTGGNTIYF.

V is TRBV29-1 and J is TRBJ2-7; D possibly uses TRBD1 or TRBD2 (5 bases each). The CDR3 extends over 14 amino acids. Looked up from germline, CDR1 is SQVTM and CDR2 is ANQGSEA. Trimming cost V 6 bases and J 2 bases, with 17 bases left between them. CDR3 nucleotides: TGCAGCGTGAGAGGGTTGACGGACACCTACGAGCAGTACTTC. This encodes CSVRGLTDTYEQYF.

A single count supports this clone. This chain connects TRBV16 to TRBJ1-2, with a possible D match to TRBD1 (5 bases). V gave up 2 bases and J gave up 4 bases, with 14 bases separating them. The germline V gene encodes CDR1 KGHSY and CDR2 FQNENV. This CDR3 has 15 amino acids. The CDR3 loop reads CASSQPSQGIYGYTF. In DNA form, the CDR3 reads TGTGCCAGCAGCCAACCCTCTCAGGGAATCTATGGCTACACCTTC.

V and J are TRBV5-1 and TRBJ2-1; maybe TRBD1 (6 bases). The V gene lost 4 bases and the J gene lost 3 bases, with 14 bases spanning the gap. The CDR3 has 15 amino acids. Germline-derived CDR1 and CDR2 are SGHRS and YFSETQ. The CDR3 region is CASSPTGQDYNEQFF. The CDR3 DNA sequence: TGCGCCAGCAGCCCCACGGGACAAGACTACAATGAGCAGTTCTTC.

This sequence joins TRBV11-2 and TRBJ2-5, with D perhaps matching TRBD1 or TRBD2 (6 bases each). CDR3 length equals 12 residues. Trimming took off 5 bases at V and 5 bases at J, with 9 bases between the two ends. From germline, CDR1 is SGHAT and CDR2 FQNNGV. The CDR3 loop reads CASSPGAETQYF. The CDR3 DNA reads TGTGCCAGCAGCCCGGGGGCGGAGACCCAGTACTTC.

The chain uses TRBV28 and TRBJ2-1; 7 bases align to TRBD2. V was pared by 9 bases and J by 5 bases, with 4 bases of the junction left unmatched. Germline lookup yields CDR1 MDHEN and CDR2 SYDVKM. CDR3 size: 12 residues. The CDR3 spells CASGGGDNEQFF. In DNA form, the CDR3 reads TGTGCCAGTGGGGGAGGGGACAATGAGCAGTTCTTC.

DNA for the CDR3: TGTGCCAGCGCGACTAGCGGGCCCACCGGGGAGCTGTTTTTT. Residues: CASATSGPTGELFF. This rearrangement joins TRBV18 to TRBJ2-2, with 10 bases aligning to TRBD2. V lost 8 bases and J lost 4; bases outside the gene matches: 4. Germline CDR1 and CDR2: KGHSH and LQKENI. The CDR3 extends over 14 amino acids.

The CDR3 DNA follows: TGTGCCATCAGTGCAGCGGGCTACGAGCAGTACTTC. Protein product: CAISAAGYEQYF. The gene calls are TRBV10-3 and TRBJ2-7; possibly TRBD2 for D (6 bases). The CDR3 spans 12 residues. V dropped 4 bases and J dropped 3 bases, with 7 bases sitting between them. CDR1 is ENHRY and CDR2 is SYGVKD in the germline V gene.

V and J are TRBV7-9 and TRBJ1-1; 8 nucleotides align to TRBD1. Germline trimming cut 1 base from V and 3 bases from J; bases unmatched to any gene: 1. The germline V gene has CDR1 SEHNR and CDR2 FQNEAQ (reference sequence). The CDR3 is 14 residues long. CDR3 residues: CASSLDRGYTEAFF. CDR3 DNA: TGTGCCAGCAGCTTAGACAGGGGGTACACTGAAGCTTTCTTT.

The chain links TRBV9 to TRBJ1-1, with a possible D match to TRBD1 (6 bases). With 1 base removed from V and 6 bases from J, the gap between germline ends came to 10 bases. The CDR3 has 13 amino acids. Germline V gives CDR1 SGDLS, CDR2 YYNGEE. In DNA form, the CDR3 reads TGTGCCAGCAGCGTATGGGGGGCCGCTGAAGCTTTCTTT. Its translation: CASSVWGAAEAFF.

This rearrangement joins TRBV19 to TRBJ2-5, with 9 bases identical to TRBD1. CDR1 and CDR2 (germline): LNHDA, SQIVND (reference sequence). The CDR3 has 14 residues. The V and J ends lost 4 bases and 5 bases, in that order; junction bases with no gene match: 5. CDR3 nucleotide sequence: TGTGCCAGTAGTAAAACAGGGGGCGAGGAGACCCAGTACTTC. It yields the protein CASSKTGGEETQYF. The whole variable domain, filled in from reference TRBV19 and TRBJ2-5, reads DGGITQSPKYLFRKEGQNVTLSCEQNLNHDAMYWYRQDPGQGLRLIYYSQIVNDFQKGDIAEGYSVSREKKESFPLTVTSAQKNPTAFYLCASSKTGGEETQYFGPGTRLLVL.

Concerning this clone: Being one base from a much bigger clone, this may be a read error. The V call is TRBV5-6, the J call TRBJ2-5, with 12 nucleotides matching TRBD2. Looked up from germline, CDR1 is SGHDT and CDR2 is YYEEEE. The length of the CDR3 is 14 residues. The V segment lost 4 bases and the J segment 4 bases; nucleotides outside the gene matches: 2. The CDR3, as DNA: TGTGCCAGCAGCAAGGGACTAGCGGGAGAGACCCAGTACTTC. This encodes CASSKGLAGETQYF.

This chain connects TRBV7-8 to TRBJ2-3; weak D call: TRBD2 (7 bases). This CDR3 region has 21 residues. Germline CDR1 reads SGHVS; CDR2 reads FQNEAQ. V lost 5 bases to trimming and J lost 2 bases, with 32 bases between them. The DNA for the CDR3 is TGTGCCAGCAGCCTTCGGGGGGCAAGGGGCCGAGGCGGGTTGGACACAGATACGCAGTATTTT. Amino acids: CASSLRGARGRGGLDTDTQYF.